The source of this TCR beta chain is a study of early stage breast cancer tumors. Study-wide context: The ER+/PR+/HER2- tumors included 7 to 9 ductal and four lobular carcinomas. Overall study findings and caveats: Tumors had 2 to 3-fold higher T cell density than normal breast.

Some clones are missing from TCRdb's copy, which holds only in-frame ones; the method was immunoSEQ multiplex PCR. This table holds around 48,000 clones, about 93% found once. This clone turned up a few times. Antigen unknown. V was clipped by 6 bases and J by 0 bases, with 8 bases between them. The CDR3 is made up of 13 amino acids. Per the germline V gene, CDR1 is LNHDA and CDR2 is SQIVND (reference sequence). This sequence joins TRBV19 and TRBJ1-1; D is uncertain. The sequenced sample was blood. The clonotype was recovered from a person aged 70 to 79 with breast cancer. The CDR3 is CASSGTMNTEAFF. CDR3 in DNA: TGTGCCAGTAGCGGCACTATGAACACTGAAGCTTTCTTT.